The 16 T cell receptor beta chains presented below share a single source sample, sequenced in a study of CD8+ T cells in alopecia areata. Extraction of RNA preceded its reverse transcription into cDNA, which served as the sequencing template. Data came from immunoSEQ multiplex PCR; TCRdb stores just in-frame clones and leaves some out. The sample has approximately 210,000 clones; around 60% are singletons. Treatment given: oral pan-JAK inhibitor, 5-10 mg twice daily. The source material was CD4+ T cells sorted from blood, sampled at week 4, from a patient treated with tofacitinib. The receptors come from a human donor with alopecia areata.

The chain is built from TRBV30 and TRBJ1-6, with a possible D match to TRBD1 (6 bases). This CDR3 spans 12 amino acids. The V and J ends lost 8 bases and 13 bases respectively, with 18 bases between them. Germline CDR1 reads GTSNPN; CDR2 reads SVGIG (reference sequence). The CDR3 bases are TGTGCCGGTACAAGGGGGGAGGATCCCCTCCACTTT. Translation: CAGTRGEDPLHF.

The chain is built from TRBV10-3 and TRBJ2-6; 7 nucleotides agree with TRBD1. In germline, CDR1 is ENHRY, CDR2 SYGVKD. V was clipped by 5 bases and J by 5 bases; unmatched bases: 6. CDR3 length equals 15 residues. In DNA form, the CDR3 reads TGTGCCATCAGTCTTCGACAGGGCTGGGCCAACGTCCTGACTTTC. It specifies CAISLRQGWANVLTF.

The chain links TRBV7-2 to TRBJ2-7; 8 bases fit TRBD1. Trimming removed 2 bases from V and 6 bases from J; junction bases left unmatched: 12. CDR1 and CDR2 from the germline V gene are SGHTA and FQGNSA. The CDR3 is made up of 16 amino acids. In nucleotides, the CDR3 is TGTGCCAGCAGCTTATCACCGGGACAGGTACGAGGCGAGCAGTACTTC. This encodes CASSLSPGQVRGEQYF.

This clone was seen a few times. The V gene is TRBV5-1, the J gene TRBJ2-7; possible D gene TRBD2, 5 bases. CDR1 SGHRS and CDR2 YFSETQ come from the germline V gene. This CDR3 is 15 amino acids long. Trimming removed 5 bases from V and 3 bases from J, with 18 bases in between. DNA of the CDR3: TGCGCCAGCAGTCGGGATCCCCTCTACGACTACGAGCAGTACTTC. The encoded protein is CASSRDPLYDYEQYF.

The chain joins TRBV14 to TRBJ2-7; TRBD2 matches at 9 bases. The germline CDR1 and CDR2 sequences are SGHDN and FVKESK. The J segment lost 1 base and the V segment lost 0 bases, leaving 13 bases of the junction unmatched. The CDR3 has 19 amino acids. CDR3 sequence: CASSQDPLSWRGGSYEQYF. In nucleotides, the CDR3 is TGTGCCAGCAGCCAAGATCCCCTATCATGGCGGGGGGGATCCTACGAGCAGTACTTC.

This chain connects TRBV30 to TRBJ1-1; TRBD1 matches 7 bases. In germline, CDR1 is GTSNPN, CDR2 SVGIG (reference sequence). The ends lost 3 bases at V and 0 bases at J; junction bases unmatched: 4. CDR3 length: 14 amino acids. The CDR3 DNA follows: TGTGCCTGGAGCTCGGGACAGTTGAACACTGAAGCTTTCTTT. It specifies CAWSSGQLNTEAFF.

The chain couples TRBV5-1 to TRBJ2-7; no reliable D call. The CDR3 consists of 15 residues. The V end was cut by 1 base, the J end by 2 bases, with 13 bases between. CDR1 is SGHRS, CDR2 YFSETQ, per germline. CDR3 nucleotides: TGCGCCAGCAGCTTGAGAGCCCAGATAGCCTACGAGCAGTACTTC. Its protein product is CASSLRAQIAYEQYF.

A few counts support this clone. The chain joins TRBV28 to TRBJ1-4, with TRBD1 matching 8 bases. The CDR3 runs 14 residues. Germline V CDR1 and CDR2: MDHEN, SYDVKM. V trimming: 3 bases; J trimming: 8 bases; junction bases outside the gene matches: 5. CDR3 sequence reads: CASSLGTGGEKLFF. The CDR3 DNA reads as TGTGCCAGCAGTTTGGGGACAGGTGGCGAAAAACTGTTTTTT.

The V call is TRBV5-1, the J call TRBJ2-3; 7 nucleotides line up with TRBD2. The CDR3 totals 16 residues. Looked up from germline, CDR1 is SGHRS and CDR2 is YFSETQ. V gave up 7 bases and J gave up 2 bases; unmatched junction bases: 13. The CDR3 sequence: CASGTGPGRVTDTQYF. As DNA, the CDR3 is TGCGCCAGCGGCACCGGGCCGGGGAGGGTCACAGATACGCAGTATTTT.

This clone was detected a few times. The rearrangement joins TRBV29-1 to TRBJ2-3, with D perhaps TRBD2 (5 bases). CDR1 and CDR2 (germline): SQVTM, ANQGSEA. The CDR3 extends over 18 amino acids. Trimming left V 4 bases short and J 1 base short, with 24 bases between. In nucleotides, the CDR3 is TGCAGCGTTGGATGGCGAGGGCGAGGGAGATCTGGCACAGATACGCAGTATTTT. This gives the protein CSVGWRGRGRSGTDTQYF.

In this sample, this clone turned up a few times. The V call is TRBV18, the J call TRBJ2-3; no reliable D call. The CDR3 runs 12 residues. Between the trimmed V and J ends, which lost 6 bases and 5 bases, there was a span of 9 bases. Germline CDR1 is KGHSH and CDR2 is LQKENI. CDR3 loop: CASSPPGDTQYF. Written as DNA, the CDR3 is TGTGCCAGCTCTCCGCCCGGAGATACGCAGTATTTT.

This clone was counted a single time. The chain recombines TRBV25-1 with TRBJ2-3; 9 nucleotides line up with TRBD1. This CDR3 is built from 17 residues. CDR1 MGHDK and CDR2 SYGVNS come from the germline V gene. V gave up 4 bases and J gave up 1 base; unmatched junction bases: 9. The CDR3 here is CASSGPYRGQRTDTQYF. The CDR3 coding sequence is TGTGCCAGCAGTGGACCTTACAGGGGGCAGCGCACAGATACGCAGTATTTT.

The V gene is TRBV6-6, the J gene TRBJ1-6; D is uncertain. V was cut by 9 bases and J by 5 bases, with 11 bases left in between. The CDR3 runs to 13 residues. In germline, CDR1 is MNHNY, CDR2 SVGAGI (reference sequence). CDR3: CASGPENNSPLHF. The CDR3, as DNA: TGTGCCAGTGGGCCGGAAAATAATTCACCCCTCCACTTT.

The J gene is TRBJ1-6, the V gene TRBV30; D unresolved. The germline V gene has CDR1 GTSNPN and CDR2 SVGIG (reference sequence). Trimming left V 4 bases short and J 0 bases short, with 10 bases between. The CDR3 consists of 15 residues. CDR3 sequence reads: CAWTPVSSYNSPLHF. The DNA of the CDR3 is TGTGCCTGGACACCAGTTAGCTCCTATAATTCACCCCTCCACTTT.

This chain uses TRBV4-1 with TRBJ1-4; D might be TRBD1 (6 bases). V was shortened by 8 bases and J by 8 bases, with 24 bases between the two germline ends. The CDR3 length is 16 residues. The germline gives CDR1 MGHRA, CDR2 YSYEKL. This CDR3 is CASRPDSYRDGEKLFF. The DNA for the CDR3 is TGCGCCAGCCGGCCGGACTCTTACAGGGATGGCGAAAAACTGTTTTTT.

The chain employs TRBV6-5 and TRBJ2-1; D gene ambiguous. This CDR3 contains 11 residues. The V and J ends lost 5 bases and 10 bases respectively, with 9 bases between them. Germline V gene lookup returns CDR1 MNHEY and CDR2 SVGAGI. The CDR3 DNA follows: TGTGCCAGCAGTCCACGATGGGAGCAGTTCTTC. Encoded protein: CASSPRWEQFF.